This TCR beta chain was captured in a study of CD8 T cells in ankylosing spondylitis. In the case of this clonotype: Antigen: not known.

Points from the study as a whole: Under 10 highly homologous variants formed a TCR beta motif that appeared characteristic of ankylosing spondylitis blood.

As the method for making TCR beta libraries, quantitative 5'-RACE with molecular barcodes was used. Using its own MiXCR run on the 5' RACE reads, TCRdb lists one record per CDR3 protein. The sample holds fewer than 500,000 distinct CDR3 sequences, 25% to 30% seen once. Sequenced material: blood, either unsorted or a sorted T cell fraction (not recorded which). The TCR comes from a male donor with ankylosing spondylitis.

The CDR3 region is CASSALSARETQYF. The CDR3 nucleotides are TGCGCCAGCAGCGCCCTGTCAGCGCGGGAGACCCAGTACTTC. This chain connects TRBV5-1 to TRBJ2-5, with D hard to call. The CDR3 runs 14 residues. V was clipped by 4 bases and J by 5 bases, with 15 bases between them. Germline V gives CDR1 SGHRS, CDR2 YFSETQ. The whole variable domain, remainder taken from reference TRBV5-1 and TRBJ2-5, is KAGVTQTPRYLIKTRGQQVTLSCSPISGHRSVSWYQQTPGQGLQFLFEYFSETQRNKGNFPGRFSGRQFSNSRSEMNVSTLELGDSALYLCASSALSARETQYFGPGTRLLVL.